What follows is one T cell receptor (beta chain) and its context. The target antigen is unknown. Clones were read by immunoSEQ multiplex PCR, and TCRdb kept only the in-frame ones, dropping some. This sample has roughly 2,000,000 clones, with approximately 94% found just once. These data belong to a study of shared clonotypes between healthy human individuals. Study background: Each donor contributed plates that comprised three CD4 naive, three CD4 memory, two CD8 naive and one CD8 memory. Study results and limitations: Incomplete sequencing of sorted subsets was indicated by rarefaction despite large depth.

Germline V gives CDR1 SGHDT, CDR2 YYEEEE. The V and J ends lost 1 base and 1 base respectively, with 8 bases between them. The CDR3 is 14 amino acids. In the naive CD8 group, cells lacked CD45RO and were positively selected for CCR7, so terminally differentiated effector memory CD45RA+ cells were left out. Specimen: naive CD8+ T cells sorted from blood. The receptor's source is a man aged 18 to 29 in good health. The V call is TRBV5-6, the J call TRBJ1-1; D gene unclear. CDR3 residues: CASSLLWGNTEAFF. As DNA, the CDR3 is TGTGCCAGCAGCTTGTTGTGGGGGAACACTGAAGCTTTCTTT.